The sequence of this T cell receptor (beta chain) was determined in a study of chemoradiotherapy in HPV16-positive cancers. Whole-study results and caveats: In HPV16-positive patients, HPV-responsive T-cell expansion tracked better recurrence-free survival. During treatment, candidate HPV-specific clones and E7-related motifs expanded in tumor.

Comment on this clone: Its antigen is unidentified.

The protocol was immunoSEQ multiplex PCR, while the TCRdb copy is restricted to in-frame clones and leaves out a portion. The data show more than 10,000 clones, nearly 90% seen once. Germline lookup yields CDR1 SGHRS and CDR2 YFSETQ. V lost 4 bases to trimming and J lost 5 bases, with 18 bases between them. This CDR3 is 15 amino acids long. The sample consisted of blood, taken from a patient who underwent chemoradiotherapy. This sequence originates from a human donor with HPV-associated anogenital cancer. The chain joins TRBV5-1 to TRBJ1-1; the D gene is possibly TRBD1 (5 bases). The CDR3: CASSQSSRVRTEAFF. The CDR3 coding sequence is TGCGCCAGCAGCCAGTCAAGCAGGGTACGTACTGAAGCTTTCTTT.